These 25 T cell receptor beta chains share one sample of origin, sequenced in a study of cytomegalovirus exposure and HLA in healthy donors. The PCR had 60 Vbeta and 13 Jbeta primers. Generated by immunoSEQ multiplex PCR, the TCRdb table keeps only in-frame clones and is missing some. The listing records around 74,000 clones. The specimen sequenced was PBMCs. These receptors all stem from a man between 25 and 39 years old in good health and CMV-seronegative.

The rearrangement uses TRBV2 and TRBJ2-7; 10 bases line up with TRBD1. The CDR3 runs to 14 residues. Looked up from germline, CDR1 is SNHLY and CDR2 is FYNNEI. The junction had 5 bases not matched to a gene; V was cut back by 6 bases and J by 3 bases. CDR3 in amino acids: CASSGQGVYYEQYF. CDR3 coding DNA: TGTGCCAGCAGCGGACAGGGGGTTTACTACGAGCAGTACTTC.

The chain employs TRBV5-4 and TRBJ1-1; 12 bases match TRBD1. After removal of 4 bases from V and 1 base from J, the junction contained 8 bases not matched to a gene. CDR1 is SGHNT, CDR2 YYREEE, per germline (reference sequence). This CDR3 has 17 residues. The CDR3 here is CASSTPGTGGPNTEAFF. The CDR3 DNA sequence: TGTGCCAGCAGCACCCCCGGGACAGGGGGCCCGAACACTGAAGCTTTCTTT.

The chain carries TRBV4-3 and TRBJ2-7; D ambiguous. Germline loops: CDR1 LGHNA, CDR2 YSLEER. V lost 1 base and J lost 6, with 13 bases in between. This CDR3 is 14 amino acids long. The CDR3 loop is CASSQVRLLSEQYF. CDR3 nucleotides: TGCGCCAGCAGCCAAGTCCGGTTATTGTCCGAGCAGTACTTC.

The V call is TRBV5-4, the J call TRBJ2-7; 9 bases are shared with TRBD1. Per the germline V gene, CDR1 is SGHNT and CDR2 is YYREEE (reference sequence). The CDR3 extends over 16 amino acids. The V gene end was trimmed by 0 bases and the J gene end by 4 bases; junction bases not matched to a gene: 8. In DNA, the CDR3 is TGTGCCAGCAGCTTGGCCTTGGGGACAGGGATTTACGAGCAGTACTTC. Amino acid sequence: CASSLALGTGIYEQYF.

J is TRBJ1-5 and V is TRBV19; D gene uncertain. Trimming stripped 4 bases from V and 4 bases from J, with 11 bases between. CDR1 LNHDA and CDR2 SQIVND come from the germline V gene (reference sequence). CDR3 length: 14 residues. The CDR3 here is CASSTADFNQPQHF. The CDR3 nucleotides read TGTGCCAGTAGTACGGCGGACTTTAATCAGCCCCAGCATTTT.

The gene calls are TRBV19 and TRBJ2-7; no firm D call. The CDR3 is made up of 13 amino acids. V gave up 4 bases and J gave up 3 bases, with 10 bases separating them. CDR1 and CDR2 (germline): LNHDA, SQIVND (reference sequence). CDR3 protein: CASSSQVRYEQYF. The DNA for the CDR3 is TGTGCCAGTAGTAGCCAGGTCCGCTACGAGCAGTACTTC.

The chain carries TRBV11-2 and TRBJ2-6; TRBD2 is a possible D gene (5 bases). Germline V gene data show CDR1 as SGHAT and CDR2 as FQNNGV. The CDR3 spans 15 residues. The V gene lost 9 bases and the J gene lost 1 base, with 13 bases spanning the gap. The chain's CDR3 is CASLAFRSGANVLTF. CDR3 in DNA: TGTGCCAGTCTAGCTTTCAGGTCTGGGGCCAACGTCCTGACTTTC.

The chain joins TRBV9 to TRBJ2-3, with 11 bases that match TRBD2. The germline gives CDR1 SGDLS, CDR2 YYNGEE. V lost 4 bases, J lost 5 bases, and 9 bases stayed unmatched. The CDR3 is made up of 16 amino acids. The DNA of the CDR3 is TGTGCCAGCAGCTCACGACTAGCGGGGATAGGAGATACGCAGTATTTT. Translation: CASSSRLAGIGDTQYF.

To note about this clone: One end of the junction is discordant with germline, which a read error may explain. V gene TRBV30 combines with J gene TRBJ2-4; D may be TRBD2 (5 bases). This CDR3 is built from 15 residues. The germline V gene has CDR1 GTSNPN and CDR2 SVGIG (reference sequence). CDR3 DNA sequence: TGTGCCGGGAGCGATCCTTGGCTAGCCAAAAACATTCAGTACTTC. Translated: CAGSDPWLAKNIQYF.

The V gene is TRBV6-4, the J gene TRBJ1-1; TRBD1 is a possible D gene (5 bases). Germline lookup yields CDR1 MRHNA and CDR2 SNTAGT. V lost 4 bases and J lost 3, with 12 bases in between. The CDR3 sequence is 14 residues long. CDR3 DNA: TGTGCCAGCAGTGCAGAAGGGGCATACACTGAAGCTTTCTTT. Protein sequence: CASSAEGAYTEAFF.

This chain joins TRBV5-4 and TRBJ2-5, with a possible D match to TRBD2 (6 bases). Germline V gene lookup returns CDR1 SGHNT and CDR2 YYREEE (reference sequence). The CDR3 is 15 amino acids. Trimming removed 5 bases from V and 3 bases from J, with 17 bases in between. This CDR3 is CASSPRLTREETQYF. The CDR3, as DNA: TGTGCCAGCAGTCCCCGACTGACTAGAGAAGAGACCCAGTACTTC. The variable domain in full, completed from reference TRBV5-4 and TRBJ2-5, reads ETGVTQSPTHLIKTRGQQVTLRCSSQSGHNTVSWYQQALGQGPQFIFQYYREEENGRGNFPPRFSGLQFPNYSSELNVNALELDDSALYLCASSPRLTREETQYFGPGTRLLVL.

The V gene is TRBV19, the J gene TRBJ1-4; the match to TRBD1 covers 9 bases. Germline V gene lookup returns CDR1 LNHDA and CDR2 SQIVND (reference sequence). CDR3 size: 15 residues. V lost 4 bases, J lost 4 bases, and 4 bases stayed unmatched. CDR3 nucleotides: TGTGCCAGTAGTACAGTGACAGGGGGTAATGAAAAACTGTTTTTT. As protein: CASSTVTGGNEKLFF.

The rearrangement joins TRBV2 to TRBJ1-4; perhaps TRBD1 as D (5 bases). The CDR3 extends over 16 amino acids. V lost 2 bases to trimming and J lost 0 bases, with 10 bases between them. Germline CDR1 is SNHLY and CDR2 is FYNNEI. The CDR3 DNA sequence: TGTGCCAGCAGTGAACTATGGGGGGCAACTAATGAAAAACTGTTTTTT. It yields the protein CASSELWGATNEKLFF.

The V gene is TRBV19, the J gene TRBJ2-1; 11 bases align to TRBD2. CDR3 size: 17 residues. Per germline, CDR1 LNHDA and CDR2 SQIVND (reference sequence). V gave up 4 bases and J gave up 3 bases; unmatched junction bases: 8. The CDR3 reads CASSTRLAGHFYNEQFF. The CDR3, as DNA: TGTGCCAGTAGTACCCGACTAGCGGGACACTTCTACAATGAGCAGTTCTTC. Full variable domain (remainder filled in from reference TRBV19 and TRBJ2-1): DGGITQSPKYLFRKEGQNVTLSCEQNLNHDAMYWYRQDPGQGLRLIYYSQIVNDFQKGDIAEGYSVSREKKESFPLTVTSAQKNPTAFYLCASSTRLAGHFYNEQFFGPGTRLTVL.

The chain carries TRBV23-1 and TRBJ2-3, with a possible D match to TRBD2 (6 bases). TRBV23-1 is labeled an ORF, and its function is uncertain. The CDR3 loop spans 15 amino acids. V shed 8 bases and J shed 1 base, with 16 bases lying between them. CDR3 nucleotides: TGCGCCAGCCCCGAGGGGTGGGGGGGCACAGATACGCAGTATTTT. It codes for CASPEGWGGTDTQYF.

This rearrangement joins TRBV19 to TRBJ2-1; tentative D call: TRBD2 (5 bases). The CDR3 is 15 residues long. V shed 5 bases and J shed 4 bases, with 15 bases lying between them. Germline lookup yields CDR1 LNHDA and CDR2 SQIVND (reference sequence). CDR3 sequence reads: CASSGVSLAYNEQFF. The CDR3 DNA reads TGTGCCAGTAGTGGGGTAAGCCTAGCTTACAATGAGCAGTTCTTC.

The chain uses TRBV4-2 and TRBJ2-7; no clear D gene. The CDR3 covers 16 residues. V gave up 0 bases and J gave up 0 bases, with 12 bases separating them. Per the germline V gene, CDR1 is LGHNA and CDR2 is YNFKEQ. This CDR3 reads CASSQDGAKSSYEQYF. In DNA form, the CDR3 reads TGTGCCAGCAGCCAAGATGGAGCGAAGAGCTCCTACGAGCAGTACTTC.

On this clone: Relative to the germline gene, one junction end is altered; a read error may explain this. The V gene is TRBV6-6, the J gene TRBJ1-2; 11 bases are a match to TRBD1. Germline loops: CDR1 MNHNY, CDR2 SVGAGI (reference sequence). The CDR3 consists of 12 residues. CDR3 DNA sequence: TGTGCCAGCAGTTACTCCCGGGACAGGGGGATTTTC. Residues: CASSYSRDRGIF.

This sequence joins TRBV21-1 and TRBJ2-1; the table's D call, TRBD2, was not checked against the DNA. TRBV21-1 is recorded as a pseudogene. The CDR3 length is 16 residues. The DNA for the CDR3 is TGTGCCAGCAGCAAAGGGAGGACGGCTTCCTACAATGAGCAGTTCTTC. Translating it yields CASSKGRTASYNEQFF.

CDR3 in amino acids: CASSLMGTVNQPQHF. The DNA for the CDR3 is TGTGCCAGCAGCTTGATGGGTACAGTGAATCAGCCCCAGCATTTT. The chain carries TRBV7-9 and TRBJ1-5; D gene uncertain. From germline, CDR1 is SEHNR and CDR2 FQNEAQ (reference sequence). V gave up 3 bases and J gave up 4 bases, with 13 bases separating them. The CDR3 length is 15 residues. Full variable domain (rest looked up from reference TRBV7-9 and TRBJ1-5): DTGVSQNPRHKITKRGQNVTFRCDPISEHNRLYWYRQTLGQGPEFLTYFQNEAQLEKSRLLSDRFSAERPKGSFSTLEIQRTEQGDSAMYLCASSLMGTVNQPQHFGDGTRLSIL.

The chain is built from TRBV20-1 and TRBJ1-1, with D possibly TRBD1 on 5 matching bases. Germline lookup yields CDR1 DFQATT and CDR2 SNEGSKA (reference sequence). Trimming shortened V by 6 bases and J by 12 bases, and 17 bases separated the two germline ends. The CDR3 is 11 amino acids. The CDR3 DNA is TGCAGTGCGCCCAGGGAAGGTAGGACTTTCTTT. Translating it yields CSAPREGRTFF.

The CDR3: CASSFPTLAGGGAEQFF. The CDR3 bases are TGTGCCAGCAGTTTCCCCACTCTAGCGGGAGGGGGGGCAGAGCAGTTCTTC. The rearrangement links TRBV27 to TRBJ2-1; 12 positions agree with TRBD2. This CDR3 contains 17 residues. The J segment lost 10 bases and the V segment lost 3 bases, leaving 13 bases of the junction unmatched. The germline gives CDR1 MNHEY, CDR2 SMNVEV (reference sequence).

V and J are TRBV4-3 and TRBJ1-3; possible D gene TRBD1, 6 bases. V lost 5 bases and J lost 4, with 9 bases in between. CDR3 length: 13 residues. The V gene's germline CDR1 is LGHNA and CDR2 YSLEER. CDR3 DNA sequence: TGCGCCAGCAGCGAGGGGGTCGGAAACACCATATATTTT. Translation: CASSEGVGNTIYF.

This rearrangement joins TRBV5-1 to TRBJ1-4; D is unresolved. CDR3 size: 14 residues. The germline V and J ends were trimmed by 5 bases and 5 bases, with 13 bases remaining between them. Germline lookup yields CDR1 SGHRS and CDR2 YFSETQ. In DNA, the CDR3 is TGCGCCAGCAGGCCACGGCCGGGGAATGAAAAACTGTTTTTT. It yields the protein CASRPRPGNEKLFF. Full variable domain (rest looked up from reference TRBV5-1 and TRBJ1-4): KAGVTQTPRYLIKTRGQQVTLSCSPISGHRSVSWYQQTPGQGLQFLFEYFSETQRNKGNFPGRFSGRQFSNSRSEMNVSTLELGDSALYLCASRPRPGNEKLFFGSGTQLSVL.

The chain couples TRBV9 to TRBJ1-2, with 8 bases fitting TRBD1. Germline-derived CDR1 and CDR2 are SGDLS and YYNGEE. The CDR3 runs 14 residues. Germline trimming cut 0 bases from V and 4 bases from J; bases unmatched to any gene: 2. CDR3 sequence reads: CASSVDTGGYGYTF. Here the CDR3 DNA reads TGTGCCAGCAGCGTAGATACAGGGGGCTATGGCTACACCTTC.